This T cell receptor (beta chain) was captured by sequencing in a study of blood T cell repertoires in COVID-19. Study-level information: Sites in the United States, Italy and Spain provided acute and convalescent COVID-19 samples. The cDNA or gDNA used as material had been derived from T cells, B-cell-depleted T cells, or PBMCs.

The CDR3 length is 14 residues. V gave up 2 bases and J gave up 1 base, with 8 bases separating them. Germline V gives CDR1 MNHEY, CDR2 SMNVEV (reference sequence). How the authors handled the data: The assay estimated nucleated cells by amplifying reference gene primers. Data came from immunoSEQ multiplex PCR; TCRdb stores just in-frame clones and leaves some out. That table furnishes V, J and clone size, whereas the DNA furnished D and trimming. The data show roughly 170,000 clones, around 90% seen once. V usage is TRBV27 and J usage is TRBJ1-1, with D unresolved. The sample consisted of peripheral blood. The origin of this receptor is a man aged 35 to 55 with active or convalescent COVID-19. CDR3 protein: CASSLQVSNTEAFF. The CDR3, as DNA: TGTGCCAGCAGTTTACAGGTATCGAACACTGAAGCTTTCTTT.